This is a list of T cell receptor beta chains from one sample in a study of Ad26.COV2.S vaccination and SARS-CoV-2 variants. Here immunoSEQ multiplex PCR was the method, and the copy in TCRdb shows in-frame clones only, minus some. The sample records some 480,000 clones, roughly 85% being singletons. This specimen consisted of peripheral blood, obtained in a trial of Ad26.COV2.S vaccine versus placebo. The receptors were sampled from a person between 18 and 60 years old who received the Ad26.COV2.S COVID-19 vaccine or a placebo. Both conserved end residues are part of each CDR3. The D gene is left open where the match is weak. Not all rows give a size; the values are once, few, many and, for expanded clones, a class.

abundance	v_gene	d_gene	j_gene	CDR3nt	CDR3aa
once	TRBV5-1	-	TRBJ1-1	TGCGCCAGCAGCTTGGTGGGGGGGATGCTGAACACTGAAGCTTTCTTT	CASSLVGGMLNTEAFF
once	TRBV16	-	TRBJ2-1	TGTGCCAGCACCCAGACAGTGAATGAGCAGTTCTTC	CASTQTVNEQFF
-	TRBV19	TRBD2	TRBJ2-1	TGTGCCAGTAGTGCCGACGCTAGCGGGAGAGGGTATGAGCAGTTCTTC	CASSADASGRGYEQFF
-	TRBV4-1	-	TRBJ1-5	TGCGCCAGCAGCGGGATTCGATGGAATCAGCCCCAGCATTTT	CASSGIRWNQPQHF
-	TRBV7-9	-	TRBJ1-6	TGTGCCAGCAGCTTGATTGGGAAGCTCCACTTT	CASSLIGKLHF
-	TRBV28	-	TRBJ2-6	TGTGCCAGCAGTTTTCAGGGGTTCTCCTCTGGGGCCAACGTCCTGACTTTC	CASSFQGFSSGANVLTF
-	TRBV5-4	-	TRBJ2-1	TGTGCCAGCAGCTTTGGTAGCGAGATAAATGAGCAGTTCTTC	CASSFGSEINEQFF
-	TRBV27	TRBD2	TRBJ2-1	TGTGCCAGCAGCAGACTAGCGGGAGATATGAATGAGCAGTTCTTC	CASSRLAGDMNEQFF
once	TRBV5-4	TRBD1	TRBJ2-2	TGTGCCAGCAGCGCCCAAACAGGGGACACCGGGGAGCTGTTTTTT	CASSAQTGDTGELFF
-	TRBV28	-	TRBJ1-6	TGTGCCAGCAGTTCTCTGGGGAATAATTCACCCCTCCACTTT	CASSSLGNNSPLHF
-	TRBV19	TRBD2	TRBJ2-1	TGTGCCAGTAGTATAGAAGGAGGCGGGAGGCTATTTGTTGGGCAGTTCTTC	CASSIEGGGRLFVGQFF
-	TRBV19	-	TRBJ1-1	TGTGCCAGTAGAATCACCGGGACAATCAACTCGGACGCTTTCTTT	CASRITGTINSDAFF
-	TRBV19	-	TRBJ1-4	TGTGCCAGTTCCGCCGGGTGGGGTGAACTGTTTTTT	CASSAGWGELFF
once	TRBV7-2	TRBD2	TRBJ2-7	TGTGCCAGCAGCTTCAGACTAGCGGAGATCTACGAGCAGTACTTC	CASSFRLAEIYEQYF
-	TRBV9	TRBD1	TRBJ2-2	TGTGCCAGCAGCGTAGAGGGACAGACCACCGGGGAGCTGTTTTTT	CASSVEGQTTGELFF
-	TRBV19	-	TRBJ2-5	TGTGCCAGTAGTATATCGGGAAACCGAGAGACCCAGTACTTC	CASSISGNRETQYF
few	TRBV19	-	TRBJ1-3	TGTGCCAGTAGTATAAACGGACCTGGAAACACCATATATTTT	CASSINGPGNTIYF
-	TRBV6-6	-	TRBJ1-2	TGTGCCAGCAGTTACAAAGGGGAAGGCTACACCTTC	CASSYKGEGYTF
-	TRBV19	-	TRBJ1-5	TGTGCCAGTAGTAGAGGAGGGGGGTTTAGCAATCAGCCCCAGCATTTT	CASSRGGGFSNQPQHF
-	TRBV24-1	-	TRBJ2-1	TGTGCCACCAGTCCCAACCCCCCGGAGCAGTTCTTC	CATSPNPPEQFF
few	TRBV5-1	TRBD1	TRBJ1-2	TGCGCCAGCAGCTTCGGGACAGGGGAGGGCTACACCTTC	CASSFGTGEGYTF
-	TRBV4-3	-	TRBJ1-1	TGCGCCAGCAGCCCAAACGGACATATGAACACTGAAGCTTTCTTT	CASSPNGHMNTEAFF
-	TRBV6-2/TRBV6-3	-	TRBJ2-7	TGTGCCAGCAGTCGGTTACTTGGGACCTCCTACGAGCAGTACTTC	CASSRLLGTSYEQYF
-	TRBV13	TRBD1	TRBJ1-5	TGTGCCAGCAGCTTAGGACAGGGGGGAGGCAATCAGCCCCAGCATTTT	CASSLGQGGGNQPQHF
-	TRBV6-6	-	TRBJ1-2	TGTGCCAGCAGGCGTGGGGGGGACTATGGCTACACCTTC	CASRRGGDYGYTF
-	TRBV9	-	TRBJ2-1	TGTGCCAGCAGCGGACAGGTAATTGGGGAGCAGTTCTTC	CASSGQVIGEQFF
-	TRBV11-2	TRBD2	TRBJ2-1	TGTGCCAGCAGCCCCGGGACTAGGGTCTACAATGAGCAGTTCTTC	CASSPGTRVYNEQFF
-	TRBV15	TRBD1	TRBJ2-1	TGTGCCACCAGCAGAGATCGACAGGGGTTCAATGAGCAGTTCTTC	CATSRDRQGFNEQFF
once	TRBV15	TRBD1	TRBJ2-3	TGTGCCACCAGCAGAGATCCCCCCAGATCCGGGACAGGGTCAGATACGCAGTATTTT	CATSRDPPRSGTGSDTQYF
-	TRBV5-4	-	TRBJ1-1	TGTGCCAGCAGCTGGGGGCGGGGGAACACTGAAGCTTTCTTT	CASSWGRGNTEAFF
-	TRBV9	TRBD2	TRBJ2-5	TGTGCCAGCAGTCTCGGGGGGAGAGGGTTAGAGACCCAGTACTTC	CASSLGGRGLETQYF
-	TRBV6-5	TRBD1	TRBJ2-7	TGTGCCAGCGGACAGGGGACCTACTACGAGCAGTACTTC	CASGQGTYYEQYF
-	TRBV9	-	TRBJ2-2	TGTGCCAGCAGCGTAGGACATCTGGGCACCGGGGAGCTGTTTTTT	CASSVGHLGTGELFF
once	TRBV7-3	-	TRBJ2-1	TGTGCCAGCAGCTTAGAGTCCGGGCAGGGCTATGAGCAGTTCTTC	CASSLESGQGYEQFF
-	TRBV12-3/TRBV12-4	-	TRBJ2-7	TGTGCCAGCAGTTTTACAGGTTCGCACGAGCAGTACTTC	CASSFTGSHEQYF
-	TRBV6-6	-	TRBJ1-2	TGTGCCAGCAGTTACCCGGACAGACTTGGTGGCTACACCTTC	CASSYPDRLGGYTF
-	TRBV7-4	-	TRBJ2-7	TGTGCCAGCAGCTTAGCATTAACATTGGGGCCCTACGAGCAGTACTTC	CASSLALTLGPYEQYF
-	TRBV18	TRBD2	TRBJ2-2	TGTGCCAGCTCACCACTCTCAGGCGGAAGCGGGAGTGTGAACACCGGGGAGCTGTTTTTT	CASSPLSGGSGSVNTGELFF
-	TRBV7-6	-	TRBJ1-5	TGTGCCAGCAGCTTAAGGGGACCCCCGAATCAGCCCCAGCATTTT	CASSLRGPPNQPQHF
once	TRBV11-2	-	TRBJ1-2	TGTGCCAGCAGCTTTAGGAACAGGGATGGCTACACCTTC	CASSFRNRDGYTF
-	TRBV7-9	-	TRBJ2-2	TGTGCCAGCAGCCTATCGTCCGGGGAGCTGTTTTTT	CASSLSSGELFF
-	TRBV5-1	-	TRBJ2-6	TGCGCCAGCAGCACCGGCCAACCACACTCTGGGGCCAACGTCCTGACTTTC	CASSTGQPHSGANVLTF
-	TRBV7-2	-	TRBJ2-1	TGTGCCAGCAGCTTAGTGGGGGGCCTATCTGAGCAGTTCTTC	CASSLVGGLSEQFF
-	TRBV29-1	-	TRBJ2-1	TGCAGCGTTGACAGGGGGACTAGTTTACCCAATGAGCAGTTCTTC	CSVDRGTSLPNEQFF
-	TRBV5-4	-	TRBJ1-6	TGTGCCAGCAGCCCTTACTACAAAGGGGCTAATTCACCCCTCCACTTT	CASSPYYKGANSPLHF
-	TRBV7-9	-	TRBJ2-1	TGTGCCAGCAGCCCGGAAACCCCGAAGCAGTTCTTC	CASSPETPKQFF
-	TRBV14	-	TRBJ2-7	TGTGCCAGCAGCCAATGGCGCGGGACGGACTCCTACGAGCAGTACTTC	CASSQWRGTDSYEQYF
-	TRBV11-2	-	TRBJ2-1	TGTGCCAGCGCCCAGGAGGAAAATGAGCAGTTCTTC	CASAQEENEQFF
-	TRBV11-3	-	TRBJ2-1	TGTGCCAGCAGCTTAGGAGTTGCAGGGGAGCAGTTCTTC	CASSLGVAGEQFF
-	TRBV30	TRBD2	TRBJ2-5	TGTGCCTGGAGTGCGCTTAGCGGGTCTCAAGAGACCCAGTACTTC	CAWSALSGSQETQYF
-	TRBV4-2	TRBD2	TRBJ2-1	TGTGCCAGCAGCCCCTCAGGGTCTAGCGGGAGGGCCATAGGGTCGTACAATGAGCAGTTCTTC	CASSPSGSSGRAIGSYNEQFF
-	TRBV30	-	TRBJ1-2	TGTGCCTGGATTGGGTCCACCGGCTTCCAATATGGCTACACCTTC	CAWIGSTGFQYGYTF
-	TRBV19	TRBD1	TRBJ2-2	TGTGCCAGTAGTATTCGACAGGGTCACACCGGGGAGCTGTTTTTT	CASSIRQGHTGELFF
-	TRBV10-3	-	TRBJ1-3	TGTGCCATCAGGACCCTGGGAGGAAACACCATATATTTT	CAIRTLGGNTIYF
-	TRBV5-4	TRBD1	TRBJ2-6	TGTGCCAGCAGCGCCACAGGGGCCGGGGCCAACGTCCTGACTTTC	CASSATGAGANVLTF
-	TRBV5-1	-	TRBJ2-3	TGCGCCAGCAGCCCAGGGACCGCACCTCAGTATTTT	CASSPGTAPQYF